One sample yielded the 18 T cell receptor beta chains listed below, sequenced in a study of shared clonotypes between healthy human individuals. Profiling relied on immunoSEQ multiplex PCR, and the TCRdb table lists in-frame clones only, not all of them. The sample comprises about 2 million clones, about 95% of which are singletons, and 0.85% to 1.2% rests with the top ten. Naive CD8 cells lacked CD45RO and underwent positive selection for CCR7, leaving out terminally differentiated effector memory CD45RA+ cells. Sequencing used naive CD8+ T cells sorted from blood. These receptors were taken from a man younger than 35 in good health.

The genes are TRBV7-8 and TRBJ1-2, with no clear D. The CDR3 is 14 residues long. Germline V CDR1 and CDR2: SGHVS, FQNEAQ. Trimming took off 5 bases at V and 6 bases at J, with 16 bases between the two ends. This CDR3 reads CASSLFEGSDGYTF. CDR3 in DNA: TGTGCCAGCAGCCTCTTTGAGGGTAGCGATGGCTACACCTTC.

As regards this clone: The junction does not match germline at one end; this may be a read error. The chain links TRBV7-7 to TRBJ2-7; perhaps TRBD1 as D (6 bases). CDR1 is SSHAT, CDR2 FNYEAQ, per germline (reference sequence). The CDR3 sequence is 17 residues long. In nucleotides, the CDR3 is TGTGCTAGCAGCTTAGCTCAGGGCAGGGGACCCCTCTACGAGCAGTACTTC. Translating it yields CASSLAQGRGPLYEQYF.

This clone was recorded once. The chain is built from TRBV9 and TRBJ2-7, with 7 bases fitting TRBD1. With V trimmed by 4 bases and J by 0 bases, 7 bases remained unmatched. CDR3 size: 15 residues. The V gene's germline CDR1 is SGDLS and CDR2 YYNGEE. The CDR3 protein is CASSLTGAPSYEQYF. The CDR3 DNA is TGTGCCAGCAGCCTAACAGGGGCCCCCTCCTACGAGCAGTACTTC.

This chain links TRBV2 with TRBJ1-5, with no clear D. The CDR3 loop spans 16 amino acids. CDR1 and CDR2 from the germline V gene are SNHLY and FYNNEI. V gave up 7 bases and J gave up 3 bases, with 19 bases separating them. CDR3: CASTGERGRNNQPQHF. The CDR3 bases are TGTGCCAGCACTGGGGAACGCGGCAGGAACAATCAGCCCCAGCATTTT.

The chain has TRBV7-9 and TRBJ2-7; D unresolved. V was cut by 4 bases and J by 5 bases, with 9 bases left in between. Germline loops: CDR1 SEHNR, CDR2 FQNEAQ (reference sequence). The CDR3 is 12 residues long. The CDR3 nucleotides read TGTGCCAGCAGCTACCTTCTGGACGAGCAGTACTTC. This sequence encodes CASSYLLDEQYF.

V and J are TRBV9 and TRBJ1-1, with 7 bases matching TRBD1. J was trimmed by 5 bases and V by 4 bases; bases with no gene match: 8. This CDR3 contains 14 residues. Germline V lookup: CDR1 SGDLS, CDR2 YYNGEE. This chain's CDR3 is CASSFDRAGTEAFF. CDR3 coding DNA: TGTGCCAGCAGCTTTGACAGGGCGGGGACTGAAGCTTTCTTT.

Remarks on this clone: Other nucleotide sequences in the sample specify the same CDR3. The chain is built from TRBV19 and TRBJ2-7; D ambiguous. This CDR3 has 14 residues. With 3 bases removed from V and 2 bases from J, the gap between germline ends came to 11 bases. Germline loops: CDR1 LNHDA, CDR2 SQIVND (reference sequence). The CDR3 sequence: CASSIDGETYEQYF. DNA of the CDR3: TGTGCCAGTAGTATTGATGGGGAAACCTACGAGCAGTACTTC.

This clone was seen just once. The chain joins TRBV6-5 to TRBJ2-7; D not certain. The V and J ends lost 0 bases and 6 bases respectively, with 9 bases between them. CDR3 length equals 13 residues. Germline CDR1 MNHEY, CDR2 SVGAGI. The CDR3 reads CASSYSNWPEQYF. For the CDR3, the DNA is TGTGCCAGCAGTTACTCGAATTGGCCCGAGCAGTACTTC.

Only one count was recorded for this clone. The chain recombines TRBV27 with TRBJ2-5, with D perhaps TRBD2 (6 bases). Trimming stripped 3 bases from V and 0 bases from J, with 17 bases between. Germline V gives CDR1 MNHEY, CDR2 SMNVEV (reference sequence). CDR3 length: 17 amino acids. CDR3 protein: CASSLLPGLKYQETQYF. The CDR3 DNA reads TGTGCCAGCAGTTTGCTCCCGGGACTCAAGTACCAAGAGACCCAGTACTTC.

This clone has a single count. For the CDR3, the DNA is TGTGCCAGCAGTCACGTCGGGCGCGGCACAGATACGCAGTATTTT. It specifies CASSHVGRGTDTQYF. The chain employs TRBV9 and TRBJ2-3; D is unresolved. The germline CDR1 and CDR2 sequences are SGDLS and YYNGEE. With 5 bases removed from V and 1 base from J, the gap between germline ends came to 14 bases. The length of the CDR3 is 15 residues.

The V call is TRBV2, the J call TRBJ2-1; D is unresolved. CDR1 and CDR2 (germline): SNHLY, FYNNEI. Deletions cut 5 bases from V and 3 bases from J, with 5 bases between. The CDR3 covers 12 residues. For the CDR3, the DNA is TGTGCCAGCAGTCCGGTCTACAATGAGCAGTTCTTC. This codes for CASSPVYNEQFF.

This CDR3 reads CASSQEDRAGETQYF. DNA for the CDR3: TGCGCCAGCAGCCAGGAAGACAGGGCGGGGGAGACCCAGTACTTC. The chain links TRBV4-3 to TRBJ2-5; TRBD1 might be the D (7 bases). CDR1 is LGHNA and CDR2 is YSLEER in the germline V gene. The V and J ends lost 3 bases and 5 bases respectively, with 16 bases between them. The CDR3 is 15 residues long.

V usage is TRBV7-6 and J usage is TRBJ1-5; D might be TRBD1 (5 bases). The CDR3 is made up of 16 amino acids. V lost 5 bases and J 1 base, leaving 15 bases between the germline ends. CDR1 and CDR2 from the germline V gene are SGHVS and FNYEAQ. The CDR3 region has the DNA TGTGCCAGCAGCCCCGATGGGAGACAGAGCAATCAGCCCCAGCATTTT. Encoded protein: CASSPDGRQSNQPQHF.

The chain combines TRBV4-1 with TRBJ2-7, with D uncertain. Germline lookup yields CDR1 MGHRA and CDR2 YSYEKL. The CDR3 is 14 amino acids. V shed 1 base and J shed 3 bases, with 10 bases lying between them. CDR3 sequence reads: CASSQVTYDYEQYF. The CDR3 nucleotides read TGCGCCAGCAGCCAAGTGACATACGACTACGAGCAGTACTTC.

The J gene is TRBJ1-1, the V gene TRBV30; tentative D call: TRBD1 (6 bases). The CDR3 spans 11 residues. Trimming took 3 bases from V and 11 from J, leaving 13 bases between them. Germline V lookup: CDR1 GTSNPN, CDR2 SVGIG (reference sequence). The CDR3 coding sequence is TGTGCCTGGAGCGACGGGACATCCGCTTTCTTT. As protein: CAWSDGTSAFF.

The CDR3 region has the DNA TGTGCCTGGAGTAGGGGGGATGGAAACACCATATATTTT. Its translation: CAWSRGDGNTIYF. This chain joins TRBV30 and TRBJ1-3, with D perhaps TRBD1 (6 bases). CDR1 GTSNPN and CDR2 SVGIG come from the germline V gene (reference sequence). Trimming shortened V by 2 bases and J by 3 bases, and 8 bases separated the two germline ends. The CDR3 runs 13 residues.

The chain has TRBV5-8 and TRBJ2-5; unclear D gene. This CDR3 region has 14 residues. Germline CDR1 and CDR2: SGHTS and YDEGEE. V was clipped by 3 bases and J by 5 bases, with 14 bases between them. The CDR3 reads CASSSLLGRETQYF. In DNA form, the CDR3 reads TGTGCCAGCAGCTCACTACTCGGTCGGGAGACCCAGTACTTC.

The chain is built from TRBV28 and TRBJ2-2, with 9 bases aligning to TRBD1. Germline V CDR1 and CDR2: MDHEN, SYDVKM. The CDR3 length is 16 residues. The trim removed 3 bases at V and 5 bases at J, leaving 7 bases unmatched. The CDR3, as DNA: TGTGCCAGCAGTTTGCATGACAGGGGGGATACCGGGGAGCTGTTTTTT. Its protein product is CASSLHDRGDTGELFF.